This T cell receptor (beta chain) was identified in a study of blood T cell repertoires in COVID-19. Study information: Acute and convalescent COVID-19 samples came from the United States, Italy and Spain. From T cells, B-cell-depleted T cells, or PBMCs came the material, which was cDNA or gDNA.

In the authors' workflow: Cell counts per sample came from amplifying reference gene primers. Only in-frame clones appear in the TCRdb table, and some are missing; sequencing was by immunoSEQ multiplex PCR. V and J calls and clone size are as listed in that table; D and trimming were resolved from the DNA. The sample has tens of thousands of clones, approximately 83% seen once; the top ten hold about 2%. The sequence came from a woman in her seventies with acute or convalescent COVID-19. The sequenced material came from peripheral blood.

The CDR3 loop is CAWRTGINEQFF. The CDR3 DNA sequence: TGTGCCTGGAGAACAGGGATCAATGAGCAGTTCTTC. V and J are TRBV30 and TRBJ2-1, with D possibly TRBD1 on 6 matching bases. CDR1 and CDR2 from the germline V gene are GTSNPN and SVGIG (reference sequence). CDR3 size: 12 residues. Trimming left V 3 bases short and J 6 bases short, with 9 bases between.